The present entry profiles one T cell receptor beta chain with its context. This entry is derived from a study of shared clonotypes between healthy human individuals. Using approximately 200 ng DNA, 30,000 to 35,000 T cell genomes, the sorted-subset replicate PCRs were run. Produced via immunoSEQ multiplex PCR; TCRdb's table is partial and in-frame only. The table records 800,000 to 1,200,000 clones, 75% to 80% of them present only once. After removal of 7 bases from V and 3 bases from J, the junction contained 6 bases not matched to a gene. This CDR3 is built from 14 residues. CDR1 is MDHEN and CDR2 is SYDVKM in the germline V gene.

V gene TRBV28 combines with J gene TRBJ1-2; 9 bases are shared with TRBD1. This sequence originates from a man aged 18 to 30 in good health. Some clones in this sample may be carry-over from other donors' samples. The sequenced sample was memory CD4+ T cells from PBMCs. Subset in this sample: CD45RA-negative fraction. CDR3 DNA: TGTGCCAGCATTACAGGGGGCTGGGACTATGGCTACACCTTC. Translated, it gives CASITGGWDYGYTF.